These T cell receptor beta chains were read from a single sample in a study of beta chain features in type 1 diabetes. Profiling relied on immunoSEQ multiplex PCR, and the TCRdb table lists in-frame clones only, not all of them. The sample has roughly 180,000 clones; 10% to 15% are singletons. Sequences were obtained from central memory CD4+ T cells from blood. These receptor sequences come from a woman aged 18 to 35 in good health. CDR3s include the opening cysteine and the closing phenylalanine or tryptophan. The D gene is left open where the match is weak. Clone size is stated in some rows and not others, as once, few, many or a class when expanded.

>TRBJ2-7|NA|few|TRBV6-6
TGTGCCAGCCTTAAGCGGGACAACTCCTACGAGCAGTACTTC
CASLKRDNSYEQYF
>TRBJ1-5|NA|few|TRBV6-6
TGTGCCAGCAGTTCACCCGACGGGAGACAGCCCCAGCATTTT
CASSSPDGRQPQHF
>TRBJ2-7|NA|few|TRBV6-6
TGTGCCAGCAGCCTTCCCAGGGTGGAGCAGTACTTC
CASSLPRVEQYF
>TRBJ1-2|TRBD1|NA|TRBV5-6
TGTGCCAGCAGCGGGACAGGGGGCGGCTATGGCTACACCTTC
CASSGTGGGYGYTF
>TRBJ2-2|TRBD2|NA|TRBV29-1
TGCAGCGTTGAGACTAGCGGATTCGTCGGCACCGGGGAGCTGTTTTTT
CSVETSGFVGTGELFF
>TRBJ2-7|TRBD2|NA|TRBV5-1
TGCGCCAGCAGCCCTACTAGCGGGATAGGGGAGCAGTACTTC
CASSPTSGIGEQYF
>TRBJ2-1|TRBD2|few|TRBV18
TGTGCCAGCTCACCACGGGCTAGCGGGTTCAATGAGCAGTTCTTC
CASSPRASGFNEQFF
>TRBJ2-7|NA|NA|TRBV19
TGTGCCAGCGGAAGGGACTTCTACGAGCAGTACTTC
CASGRDFYEQYF
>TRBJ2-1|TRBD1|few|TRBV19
TGTGCCAGTAGTCTTCGGGGACAGGGGACTCTCGCTGAGCAGTTCTTC
CASSLRGQGTLAEQFF
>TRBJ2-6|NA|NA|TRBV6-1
TGTGCCAGCAGTCCCTTCTTCTCTGGGGCCAACGTCCTGACTTTC
CASSPFFSGANVLTF
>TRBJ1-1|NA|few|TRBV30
TGTGCCTGGAGTACAGGGAGGGGGACTGAAGCTTTCTTT
CAWSTGRGTEAFF
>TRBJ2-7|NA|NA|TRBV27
TGTGCCAGCCGGCCCAGGGGCCCGTACGAGCAGTACTTC
CASRPRGPYEQYF
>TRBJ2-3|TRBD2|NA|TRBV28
TGTGCCAGCAGTCCATATCTAGCGGGAGTCTTGACAGATACGCAGTATTTT
CASSPYLAGVLTDTQYF
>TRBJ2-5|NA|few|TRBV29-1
TGCAGCGTTCGGCGAGGTCCAGAGACCCAGTACTTC
CSVRRGPETQYF
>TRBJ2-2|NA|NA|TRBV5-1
TGCGCCAGCAGCTTGGCATCAGGGCCGAACACCGGGGAGCTGTTTTTT
CASSLASGPNTGELFF
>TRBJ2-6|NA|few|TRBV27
TGTGCCAGCAGTTCCACAGGGTCTGGGGCCAACGTCCTGACTTTC
CASSSTGSGANVLTF